This TCR beta chain was sequenced during a study of technical replicates of blood from a handful of donors. Generated by immunoSEQ multiplex PCR, the TCRdb table keeps only in-frame clones and is missing some. The table includes about 14,000 clones, approximately 80% detected once. CDR1 is SNHLY, CDR2 FYNNEI, per germline. V gave up 8 bases and J gave up 3 bases; unmatched junction bases: 8. This CDR3 is 15 amino acids long. Sequenced: PBMCs. The V and J genes are TRBV2 and TRBJ2-2, with TRBD2 identical over 8 bases. The sequence derives from a human donor in good health. CDR3 region: CASGGAGGYTGELFF. In DNA, the CDR3 is TGTGCCAGCGGGGGGGCGGGAGGTTACACCGGGGAGCTGTTTTTT.